Sequencing of this TCR beta chain was carried out in a study of somatic mutations in cytotoxic T cells in rheumatoid arthritis. Study-wide context: T-cell populations stained with V beta antibodies were in some cases flow-sorted at nearly 100% purity, including V beta1+ cells that were sequenced for TCRB.

After CD4+ and CD8+ cells were isolated by positive magnetic bead selection, their purity was checked by flow cytometry. Repertoires were generated with immunoSEQ multiplex PCR, while TCRdb's copy carries only in-frame clones and drops some. The table shows approximately 18,000 clones, with roughly 87% occurring only once. There are 16 residues in the CDR3. J lost 3 bases, V lost 6 bases, and 14 bases had no gene match. Per the germline V gene, CDR1 is MNHEY and CDR2 is SMNVEV (reference sequence). This TCR was recovered from an adult with rheumatoid arthritis. Sequenced input: CD8+ T cells sorted from blood. This chain links TRBV27 with TRBJ2-7, with 7 bases matching TRBD2. This chain's CDR3 is CASRQSLAATYYEQYF. CDR3 DNA sequence: TGTGCCAGCAGACAATCCCTAGCGGCTACTTACTACGAGCAGTACTTC.